These 30 T cell receptor beta chains were sequenced from one sample in a study of early T cells in non-severe SARS-CoV-2 infection. MiXCR was run by TCRdb on the 5' RACE reads, yielding one entry per CDR3 protein. The table has about 33,000 distinct CDR3 sequences, 5.7% seen once. The sample consisted of whole blood. These receptors were collected from an adult who was a healthcare worker with PCR-confirmed SARS-CoV-2 infection or an uninfected control (not recorded which).

CDR3 bases: TGCGCCAGCAGCCAAGATATAAAGGGTTCACCCCTCCACTTT. It codes for CASSQDIKGSPLHF. This chain uses TRBV4-3 with TRBJ1-6; D gene uncertain. In germline, CDR1 is LGHNA, CDR2 YSLEER. The CDR3 runs 14 residues. V lost 0 bases, J lost 9 bases, and 9 bases lay in between.

This clonotype was found many times. The chain joins TRBV10-2 to TRBJ1-3, with 9 bases identical to TRBD1. The V and J ends lost 0 bases and 0 bases, in that order; junction bases with no gene match: 6. The CDR3 runs 18 residues. Germline CDR1 and CDR2: WSHSY and SAAADI. The CDR3 DNA is TGCGCCAGCAGTGAGTCCGGGACAGGGATGAGCTCTGGAAACACCATATATTTT. This translates into CASSESGTGMSSGNTIYF.

In its sample, this clonotype was seen many times. This chain connects TRBV7-3 to TRBJ2-5; 7 bases match TRBD1. V shed 5 bases and J 7 bases; nucleotides not matched to a gene: 10. The V gene's germline CDR1 is SGHTA and CDR2 FQGTGA. The CDR3 is 14 amino acids. The CDR3 bases are TGTGCCAGCAGCCCGAAGACAGGGCGAGGGACCCAGTACTTC. It specifies CASSPKTGRGTQYF.

Many counts were recorded for this clonotype. The V and J genes are TRBV7-9 and TRBJ2-7; no clear D gene. Trimming left V 3 bases short and J 5 bases short, with 5 bases between. Germline CDR1 and CDR2: SEHNR and FQNEAQ (reference sequence). CDR3 length: 11 amino acids. As DNA, the CDR3 is TGTGCCAGCAGCTTTACGGACGAGCAGTACGTC. Amino acid sequence: CASSFTDEQYV.

About this clonotype: This likely comes from a read error, as the CDR3 has no conserved phenylalanine or tryptophan at its end. The rearrangement links TRBV19 to TRBJ2-3; D is uncertain. V was shortened by 5 bases and J by 2 bases, with 11 bases between the two germline ends. This CDR3 is 14 amino acids long. CDR1 is LNHDA, CDR2 SQIVND, per germline (reference sequence). The CDR3 spells CASSPKRITDTQYS. DNA of the CDR3: TGTGCCAGTAGTCCAAAGAGAATCACAGATACGCAGTATTCT.

This clonotype has a count of ten or more. The gene calls are TRBV13 and TRBJ1-2, with D tentatively TRBD1 (5 bases). V was shortened by 3 bases and J by 7 bases, with 12 bases between the two germline ends. The CDR3 is 13 amino acids. Germline V gene sequence: CDR1 PRHDT, CDR2 FYEKMQ (reference sequence). This chain's CDR3 is CASSFWQGGGYTF. Written as DNA, the CDR3 is TGTGCCAGCAGCTTTTGGCAGGGTGGTGGCTACACCTTC. Full variable domain (missing parts from reference TRBV13 and TRBJ1-2): AAGVIQSPRHLIKEKRETATLKCYPIPRHDTVYWYQQGPGQDPQFLISFYEKMQSDKGSIPDRFSAQQFSDYHSELNMSSLELGDSALYFCASSFWQGGGYTFGSGTRLTVV.

V usage is TRBV11-2 and J usage is TRBJ1-5, with 7 positions matching TRBD1. The germline V gene has CDR1 SGHAT and CDR2 FQNNGV. J was trimmed by 2 bases and V by 5 bases; bases with no gene match: 3. The CDR3 totals 14 residues. CDR3 DNA: TGTGCCAGCAGCCGGGACAGCGGCAATCAGCCCCAGCATTTT. It specifies CASSRDSGNQPQHF.

The V gene is TRBV27, the J gene TRBJ2-3; D remains ambiguous. V was pared by 0 bases and J by 2 bases, with 9 bases between. The CDR3 is made up of 15 amino acids. Germline V gives CDR1 MNHEY, CDR2 SMNVEV (reference sequence). CDR3 in DNA: TGTGCCAGCAGTTTATCCCCACCCACCACAGATACGCAGTATTTT. Residues: CASSLSPPTTDTQYF.

This clonotype was observed many times. The chain couples TRBV4-3 to TRBJ1-2, with D possibly TRBD1 on 5 matching bases. This CDR3 spans 17 amino acids. V was trimmed by 2 bases and J by 0 bases, leaving 16 bases between them. CDR1 is LGHNA and CDR2 is YSLEER in the germline V gene. The CDR3 region is CASSQTSGGNPNYGYTF. The CDR3 DNA reads TGCGCCAGCAGCCAAACATCCGGGGGGAACCCTAACTATGGCTACACCTTC.

CDR3 in amino acids: CASSVEGTEAFF. The CDR3 DNA sequence: TGTGCCAGCAGCGTAGAGGGAACCGAAGCTTTCTTT. This chain joins TRBV9 and TRBJ1-1; D ambiguous. Germline CDR1 and CDR2: SGDLS and YYNGEE. The CDR3 sequence is 12 residues long. The V and J ends lost 0 bases and 8 bases respectively, with 8 bases between them.

Ten or more counts support this clonotype. This chain joins TRBV4-1 and TRBJ2-5, with 9 positions matching TRBD1. Germline CDR1 is MGHRA and CDR2 is YSYEKL. This CDR3 region has 16 residues. V lost 0 bases and J lost 6; bases outside the gene matches: 8. The CDR3 coding sequence is TGCGCCAGCAGCCAAGAGCTGACAGGGGGAAGGAAGACCCAGTACTTC. Translation gives CASSQELTGGRKTQYF.

At least ten counts were recorded for this clonotype. This chain joins TRBV6-5 and TRBJ1-2, with no clear D. The CDR3 extends over 17 amino acids. Per the germline V gene, CDR1 is MNHEY and CDR2 is SVGAGI. The V end was cut by 7 bases, the J end by 8 bases, with 29 bases between. CDR3: CASTDNLGRRSLSGYTF. The CDR3 DNA reads TGTGCCAGCACCGATAATCTAGGCAGGCGGTCCCTATCCGGCTACACCTTC.

This clonotype was found many times. The chain links TRBV10-3 to TRBJ2-1; TRBD2 matches 9 bases. The trim removed 0 bases at V and 2 bases at J, leaving 2 bases unmatched. The germline gives CDR1 ENHRY, CDR2 SYGVKD. The CDR3 loop spans 16 amino acids. The CDR3, as DNA: TGTGCCATCAGTGAGTCAGTAGCGGGAGCCTACAATGAGCAGTTCTTC. Translated, it gives CAISESVAGAYNEQFF.

The DNA of the CDR3 is TGCAGTGCTCCAAAATTGACTAGCGGGGCAAGCACAGATACGCAGTATTTT. This codes for CSAPKLTSGASTDTQYF. V and J are TRBV20-1 and TRBJ2-3, with 11 bases that match TRBD2. Germline lookup yields CDR1 DFQATT and CDR2 SNEGSKA (reference sequence). The CDR3 is 17 amino acids. V gave up 5 bases and J gave up 0 bases; unmatched junction bases: 10.

This clonotype was recorded a few times. The chain has TRBV6-5 and TRBJ1-5; no clear D. The V end was cut by 4 bases, the J end by 3 bases, with 4 bases between. The CDR3 totals 12 residues. Looked up from germline, CDR1 is MNHEY and CDR2 is SVGAGI. The chain's CDR3 is CASSSYNQPQHF. CDR3 nucleotide sequence: TGTGCCAGCAGTTCATACAATCAGCCCCAGCATTTT.

This clonotype showed up many times. The V call is TRBV6-1, the J call TRBJ2-6; 7 nucleotides line up with TRBD1. The CDR3 runs 16 residues. Unmatched junction bases numbered 4, after V lost 3 bases and J lost 2 bases. From germline, CDR1 is MNHNS and CDR2 SASEGT. The CDR3 sequence is CASSDGGQAGANVLTF. CDR3 coding DNA: TGTGCCAGCAGTGACGGAGGACAGGCTGGGGCCAACGTCCTGACTTTC.

At least ten counts were recorded for this clonotype. The CDR3 region has the DNA TGCGCCAGCAGGGACTCCTATAATTCACCCCTCCACTTT. Amino acid sequence: CASRDSYNSPLHF. The chain recombines TRBV5-1 with TRBJ1-6; D is uncertain. The CDR3 extends over 13 amino acids. V dropped 5 bases and J dropped 0 bases, with 3 bases sitting between them. The V gene's germline CDR1 is SGHRS and CDR2 YFSETQ.

This clonotype was observed many times. The rearrangement links TRBV10-3 to TRBJ2-3, with 8 nucleotides matching TRBD2. The CDR3 runs to 14 residues. Germline V gene sequence: CDR1 ENHRY, CDR2 SYGVKD. V shed 11 bases and J 4 bases; nucleotides not matched to a gene: 11. As DNA, the CDR3 is TGTGCCCTCAAAGCGGGAGTCGGGGCAGATACGCAGTATTTT. It translates to CALKAGVGADTQYF.

This clonotype occurred many times. This chain links TRBV5-6 with TRBJ1-6; D possibly corresponds to TRBD1 (6 bases). This CDR3 spans 18 amino acids. V was trimmed by 0 bases and J by 2 bases, leaving 15 bases between them. CDR1 SGHDT and CDR2 YYEEEE come from the germline V gene. The CDR3 DNA sequence: TGTGCCAGCAGCTTGGACGCCGGGGCAGGGGCCTATAATTCACCCCTCCACTTT. It yields the protein CASSLDAGAGAYNSPLHF.

This clonotype has at least ten counts. V gene TRBV20-1 combines with J gene TRBJ1-1; the D is unclear. Germline V gene data show CDR1 as DFQATT and CDR2 as SNEGSKA (reference sequence). The V gene lost 3 bases and the J gene lost 5 bases, with 13 bases spanning the gap. CDR3 length equals 13 residues. CDR3 DNA sequence: TGCAGTGCTAGTCGCTCCGTAAAAACTGAAGCTTTCTTT. This translates into CSASRSVKTEAFF.

In its sample, this clonotype was seen many times. The rearrangement uses TRBV4-3 and TRBJ1-5; tentatively, D is TRBD1 (6 bases). The CDR3 sequence is 17 residues long. Looked up from germline, CDR1 is LGHNA and CDR2 is YSLEER. Between the trimmed V and J ends, which lost 1 base and 2 bases, there was a span of 15 bases. Written as DNA, the CDR3 is TGCGCCAGCAGCCAAGGGGTACCAGAGGGGGGCAATCAGCCCCAGCATTTT. Amino acid sequence: CASSQGVPEGGNQPQHF.

Many counts were recorded for this clonotype. The chain uses TRBV11-2 and TRBJ2-3; either TRBD1 or TRBD2 may fit D (5 bases each). The CDR3 contains 16 residues. Germline loops: CDR1 SGHAT, CDR2 FQNNGV. The V gene lost 2 bases and the J gene lost 11 bases, with 23 bases spanning the gap. This CDR3 is CASSLTRTPGRQGQYF. For the CDR3, the DNA is TGTGCCAGCAGCTTAACCCGGACCCCGGGGCGTCAAGGGCAGTATTTT.

This clonotype was detected many times. V usage is TRBV20-1 and J usage is TRBJ1-2, with TRBD1 identical over 7 bases. Germline CDR1 reads DFQATT; CDR2 reads SNEGSKA (reference sequence). The trim removed 5 bases at V and 8 bases at J, leaving 8 bases unmatched. The CDR3 has 12 residues. CDR3 nucleotide sequence: TGCAGTGCTGAGGGGACAGCATACGGCTACACCTTC. This encodes CSAEGTAYGYTF.

This clonotype was recorded many times. This rearrangement joins TRBV6-2 or TRBV6-3 to TRBJ2-1; D is perhaps TRBD2 (6 bases). Per germline, CDR1 MNHEY and CDR2 SVGEGT. The length of the CDR3 is 16 residues. V lost 6 bases and J 4 bases, leaving 19 bases between the germline ends. The CDR3 DNA is TGTGCCAGCAGCCGTAATCCGGGACTGCAGTACAATGAGCAGTTCTTC. This encodes CASSRNPGLQYNEQFF.

This rearrangement joins TRBV12-3 or TRBV12-4 to TRBJ1-5, with 8 nucleotides matching TRBD1. The CDR3 spans 15 residues. With 7 bases clipped from V and 4 bases from J, the junction kept 9 bases outside the gene matches. The CDR3 region has the DNA TGTGCCAGCAAGCTTAGACAGGGGAGAAATCAGCCCCAGCATTTT. Translating it yields CASKLRQGRNQPQHF.

This clonotype has at least ten counts. The chain uses TRBV10-2 and TRBJ2-5, with 8 bases lining up with TRBD2. The CDR3 has 15 residues. Germline-derived CDR1 and CDR2 are WSHSY and SAAADI. Germline trimming cut 4 bases from V and 1 base from J; bases unmatched to any gene: 5. CDR3 sequence reads: CASSGTGTSQETQYF. In DNA, the CDR3 is TGCGCCAGCAGTGGGACCGGGACTAGCCAAGAGACCCAGTACTTC.

This clonotype showed up many times. The rearrangement joins TRBV4-3 to TRBJ2-2, with no clear D. This CDR3 is built from 16 residues. Germline V CDR1 and CDR2: LGHNA, YSLEER. V lost 0 bases to trimming and J lost 2 bases, with 10 bases between them. For the CDR3, the DNA is TGCGCCAGCAGCCAAGATGCCCTAGGCAACACCGGGGAGCTGTTTTTT. Encoded protein: CASSQDALGNTGELFF.

The table lists this clonotype with a few counts. The chain recombines TRBV5-4 with TRBJ2-5; 8 bases align to TRBD2. The V segment lost 3 bases and the J segment 4 bases; nucleotides outside the gene matches: 5. This CDR3 is 14 amino acids long. CDR1 SGHNT and CDR2 YYREEE come from the germline V gene (reference sequence). CDR3 region: CASSSIAGPETQYF. The DNA for the CDR3 is TGTGCCAGCAGCTCAATAGCGGGACCAGAGACCCAGTACTTC. The full variable domain, rest sourced from reference TRBV5-4 and TRBJ2-5, is ETGVTQSPTHLIKTRGQQVTLRCSSQSGHNTVSWYQQALGQGPQFIFQYYREEENGRGNFPPRFSGLQFPNYSSELNVNALELDDSALYLCASSSIAGPETQYFGPGTRLLVL.

This clonotype was picked up many times. The chain is built from TRBV6-5 and TRBJ2-1; TRBD2 agrees at 11 bases. With 4 bases clipped from V and 7 bases from J, the junction kept 3 bases outside the gene matches. Per germline, CDR1 MNHEY and CDR2 SVGAGI. The length of the CDR3 is 14 residues. CDR3 sequence reads: CASSLAGGRNEQFF. For the CDR3, the DNA is TGTGCCAGCAGTTTAGCGGGAGGGAGGAATGAGCAGTTCTTC.

The V gene is TRBV7-9, the J gene TRBJ1-2; TRBD1 agrees at 12 bases. Looked up from germline, CDR1 is SEHNR and CDR2 is FQNEAQ (reference sequence). V lost 5 bases and J lost 8; bases outside the gene matches: 12. CDR3 length equals 16 residues. In DNA form, the CDR3 reads TGTGCCAGCAGCCCACTTGGGACAGGGGGCTTAGAAGGCTACACCTTC. This encodes CASSPLGTGGLEGYTF. The whole variable domain, remainder taken from reference TRBV7-9 and TRBJ1-2, is DTGVSQNPRHKITKRGQNVTFRCDPISEHNRLYWYRQTLGQGPEFLTYFQNEAQLEKSRLLSDRFSAERPKGSFSTLEIQRTEQGDSAMYLCASSPLGTGGLEGYTFGSGTRLTVV.